This TCR beta chain is from a study of blood T cell repertoires in COVID-19. Study details: T cells, B-cell-depleted T cells, or PBMCs supplied cDNA or gDNA.

Sequenced by immunoSEQ multiplex PCR; TCRdb stores in-frame clones only, minus some. This sample has some 190,000 clones, with 80% to 90% found just once. V shed 2 bases and J 5 bases; nucleotides not matched to a gene: 2. This CDR3 spans 13 amino acids. The sample taken for sequencing was peripheral blood. This sequence was found in a man between 60 and 75 years old with acute or convalescent COVID-19. The rearrangement joins TRBV12-3 or TRBV12-4 to TRBJ2-5; TRBD2 matches at 7 bases. The DNA of the CDR3 is TGTGCCAGCAGTTTACGGGGGGTGGAGACCCAGTACTTC. It is translated as CASSLRGVETQYF.